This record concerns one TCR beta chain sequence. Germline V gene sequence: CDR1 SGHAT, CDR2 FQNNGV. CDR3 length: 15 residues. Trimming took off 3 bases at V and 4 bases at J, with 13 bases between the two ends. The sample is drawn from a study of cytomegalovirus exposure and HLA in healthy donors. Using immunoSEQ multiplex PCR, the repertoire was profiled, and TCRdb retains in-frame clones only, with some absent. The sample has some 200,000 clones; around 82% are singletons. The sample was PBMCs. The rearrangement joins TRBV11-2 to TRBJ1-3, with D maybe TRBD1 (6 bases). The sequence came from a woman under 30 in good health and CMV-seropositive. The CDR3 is CASSLGGLAGNTIYF. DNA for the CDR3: TGTGCCAGCAGCTTGGGGGGGCTGGCGGGAAACACCATATATTTT. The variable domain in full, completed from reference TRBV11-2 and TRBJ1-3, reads EAGVAQSPRYKIIEKRQSVAFWCNPISGHATLYWYQQILGQGPKLLIQFQNNGVVDDSQLPKDRFSAERLKGVDSTLKIQPAKLEDSAVYLCASSLGGLAGNTIYFGEGSWLTVV.